The rows below give T cell receptor beta chains drawn from one sample of a study of blood T cell repertoires in COVID-19. Using immunoSEQ multiplex PCR, the repertoire was profiled, and TCRdb retains in-frame clones only, with some absent. The data hold under 150,000 clones, with around nine tenths observed a single time. Specimen: peripheral blood. Receptors originate from a human donor in a cohort sampled during active COVID-19. Each CDR3 is given with its conserved first and last residue.

CDR3aa,v_gene,j_gene
CASSSLAGDSTEQYF,TRBV11-2,TRBJ2-7
CASSQECSGRAPYEQYF,TRBV3-1/TRBV3-2,TRBJ2-7
CASSESGGRNQPQHF,TRBV10-2,TRBJ1-5
CSAAPAGTYNEQFF,TRBV29-1,TRBJ2-1
CASSYSTLNNEQFF,TRBV19,TRBJ2-1
CASSYSIQGLGAETQYF,TRBV6-2/TRBV6-3,TRBJ2-5
CASSLGGSYTEAFF,TRBV5-1,TRBJ1-1
CASSFASADTEAFF,TRBV2,TRBJ1-1
CASSPAGGKNEQFF,TRBV6-2/TRBV6-3,TRBJ2-1
CASSVRGGGGSGNEQFF,TRBV9,TRBJ2-1
CASSPSGGVSTEAFF,TRBV11-3,TRBJ1-1
CASSQDLTAYEQYF,TRBV4-1,TRBJ2-7
CASRGTIYEQYF,TRBV6-5,TRBJ2-7
CASSEYSGELYQETQYF,TRBV25-1,TRBJ2-5
CASSLTPRGVHEQYF,TRBV7-3,TRBJ2-7
CASSSTSGGALDTQYF,TRBV19,TRBJ2-3
CASSSSTRNPLFEAFF,TRBV27,TRBJ1-1
CASSPGQGSYEQYF,TRBV18,TRBJ2-7
CASNRAGSTDTQYF,TRBV9,TRBJ2-3
CASSRLSGGETQYF,TRBV5-4,TRBJ2-5
CASSLTGTANTGELFF,TRBV7-8,TRBJ2-2
CASSPRGGTASSQYF,TRBV18,TRBJ2-5
CASSQDRVDSTEAFF,TRBV4-3,TRBJ1-1
CASSGTGYGYTF,TRBV27,TRBJ1-2
CATSPDRAGANVLTF,TRBV24-1,TRBJ2-6
CASRPQGNPPKSYTF,TRBV2,TRBJ1-2